The next 25 T cell receptor beta chains were all read from a single sample in a study of molecular identifiers for immune sequencing clone quantification. TCRdb re-called the PCR reads through MiXCR, storing one row per CDR3 protein. The data show under 600,000 distinct CDR3 sequences, with around 23% seen just once and about 0.75% held by the top ten. Sequencing used naive CD8+ T cells from blood, with Jurkat cell RNA spiked in. The subset is: FACS-sorted CD8+CD4-CCR7+CD45RA+ naive T cells. The receptors here all came from a human donor in good health. Some libraries in this study had Jurkat cell RNA spiked in.

The chain is built from TRBV15 and TRBJ1-5, with TRBD1 as a possible D gene (5 bases). Germline V gene lookup returns CDR1 LNHNV and CDR2 YYDKDF (reference sequence). Trimming pared 0 bases from V and 6 bases from J, leaving 12 bases between. This CDR3 has 15 residues. CDR3: CATSRDLGVAQPQHF. The CDR3 DNA follows: TGTGCCACCAGCAGAGATCTGGGGGTGGCTCAGCCCCAGCATTTT.

A remark on this clonotype: Without the conserved terminal phenylalanine or tryptophan, this CDR3 likely stems from a read error. The rearrangement links TRBV7-6 to TRBJ2-3; the match to TRBD2 covers 9 bases. Germline CDR1 and CDR2: SGHVS and FNYEAQ. The CDR3 contains 15 residues. The CDR3: CASSFGGGAADTQYV. The DNA for the CDR3 is TGTGCGAGCAGCTTCGGCGGGGGGGCAGCAGATACGCAGTATGTT.

As concerns this clonotype: It may be a read error: a sequence one base away is much more abundant. This chain connects TRBV7-2 to TRBJ1-2, with D uncertain. This CDR3 has 12 amino acids. Germline-derived CDR1 and CDR2 are SGHTA and FQGNSA. V shed 5 bases and J shed 5 bases, with 9 bases lying between them. In DNA form, the CDR3 reads TGTGCCAGCAGCCCCCGAGTTTATGGCTACACCTTC. Protein sequence: CASSPRVYGYTF.

This clonotype was detected ten times or more. The genes are TRBV5-1 and TRBJ2-5; D perhaps matches TRBD2 (5 bases). CDR1 SGHRS and CDR2 YFSETQ come from the germline V gene. V lost 4 bases to trimming and J lost 0 bases, with 13 bases between them. This CDR3 is built from 15 residues. In DNA form, the CDR3 reads TGCGCCAGCAGCCCGGAGGTCGCATACCAAGAGACCCAGTACTTC. It translates to CASSPEVAYQETQYF.

The chain has TRBV7-9 and TRBJ1-5; D unclear. The CDR3 totals 19 residues. Trimming removed 0 bases at V and 3 bases at J, with 21 bases between. Germline loops: CDR1 SEHNR, CDR2 FQNEAQ (reference sequence). CDR3 amino acids: CASSLALVGLGYSNQPQHF. DNA for the CDR3: TGTGCCAGCAGCTTAGCGCTGGTGGGCCTGGGTTATTCCAATCAGCCCCAGCATTTT.

With regard to this clonotype: With a much larger clone just one base away, this may be a read error. The chain combines TRBV20-1 with TRBJ1-1; TRBD1 matches 7 bases. Germline values: CDR1 DFQATT, CDR2 SNEGSKA (reference sequence). The CDR3 is 15 residues long. V lost 4 bases and J lost 3; bases outside the gene matches: 11. DNA of the CDR3: TGCAGTGCTATCCCGAGACAGGGAGCTGACACTGAAGCTTTCTTT. Protein sequence: CSAIPRQGADTEAFF.

This clonotype was observed a few times. CDR3 protein: CASSVGVADQPQHF. DNA of the CDR3: TGTGCCAGCAGCGTAGGAGTTGCCGATCAGCCCCAGCATTTT. The chain carries TRBV9 and TRBJ1-5; the D is unclear. V dropped 0 bases and J dropped 5 bases, with 9 bases sitting between them. CDR3 length: 14 residues. Germline values: CDR1 SGDLS, CDR2 YYNGEE.

The genes are TRBV5-1 and TRBJ2-6, with TRBD2 as a possible D gene (5 bases). CDR3 length: 17 amino acids. Trimming removed 0 bases at V and 11 bases at J, with 21 bases between. Germline V gene sequence: CDR1 SGHRS, CDR2 YFSETQ. Here the CDR3 reads CASSLGLVGLIAYVLTF. CDR3 coding DNA: TGCGCCAGCAGCTTGGGTCTGGTTGGACTGATTGCCTACGTCCTGACTTTC.

On this clonotype: The junction does not match germline at one end; this may be a read error. The chain links TRBV27 to TRBJ2-5; D tentatively fits TRBD1 or TRBD2 (6 bases each). There are 15 residues in the CDR3. Germline assignment: CDR1 MNHEY and CDR2 SMNVEV (reference sequence). The DNA for the CDR3 is TGTGCCAGCAGTATATCGGGGGCCGGTTTAGAGACCCAGTACTTC. Translating gives CASSISGAGLETQYF.

In its sample, this clonotype was seen many times. This sequence joins TRBV5-5 and TRBJ2-7; D remains unclear. In germline, CDR1 is SGHKS, CDR2 YYEKEE (reference sequence). The ends were cut back, 1 base at V and 5 bases at J, with 16 bases in the middle. This CDR3 region has 15 residues. This CDR3 reads CASSLSPRSSNEQYF. CDR3 DNA sequence: TGTGCCAGCAGCTTGTCCCCTCGGAGTTCCAACGAGCAGTACTTC. Using reference TRBV5-5 and TRBJ2-7 for the parts outside the CDR3, the full variable domain is DAGVTQSPTHLIKTRGQQVTLRCSPISGHKSVSWYQQVLGQGPQFIFQYYEKEERGRGNFPDRFSARQFPNYSSELNVNALLLGDSALYLCASSLSPRSSNEQYFGPGTRLTVT.

This clonotype has only a few counts. The chain links TRBV7-6 to TRBJ2-5; 7 bases map to TRBD1. Germline V lookup: CDR1 SGHVS, CDR2 FNYEAQ. This CDR3 comprises 17 residues. Germline trimming cut 4 bases from V and 3 bases from J; bases unmatched to any gene: 14. Here the CDR3 DNA reads TGTGCCAGCAGCTACCTGCCGGGACAGCCTCACGAAGAGACCCAGTACTTC. Translated, it gives CASSYLPGQPHEETQYF. The variable domain in full, with the rest retrieved from reference TRBV7-6 and TRBJ2-5, is GAGVSQSPRYKVTKRGQDVALRCDPISGHVSLYWYRQALGQGPEFLTYFNYEAQQDKSGLPNDRFSAERPEGSISTLTIQRTEQRDSAMYRCASSYLPGQPHEETQYFGPGTRLLVL.

In this sample, this clonotype turned up many times. V gene TRBV6-5 combines with J gene TRBJ2-7; D unresolved. Trimming cost V 6 bases and J 5 bases, with 20 bases left between them. CDR3 length: 15 amino acids. Per germline, CDR1 MNHEY and CDR2 SVGAGI. CDR3 loop: CASRSSGVSMDEQYF. In DNA, the CDR3 is TGTGCCAGCAGGTCCTCTGGGGTTAGTATGGACGAGCAGTACTTC.

The chain couples TRBV9 to TRBJ1-1, with D possibly being TRBD1 (6 bases). The CDR3 runs to 16 residues. Germline V gene data show CDR1 as SGDLS and CDR2 as YYNGEE. V lost 0 bases, J lost 0 bases, and 12 bases lay in between. The CDR3 sequence: CASSVVAGAMNTEAFF. In DNA form, the CDR3 reads TGTGCCAGCAGCGTAGTTGCAGGGGCCATGAACACTGAAGCTTTCTTT.

This clonotype was seen only a few times. This chain connects TRBV10-2 to TRBJ1-6; TRBD1 agrees at 10 bases. V gave up 4 bases and J gave up 14 bases; unmatched junction bases: 8. The CDR3 is made up of 14 amino acids. Per germline, CDR1 WSHSY and CDR2 SAAADI. The CDR3 DNA follows: TGCGCCAGCAGTGCGGGACAGGGGCCCCCGGCCCTCCACTTT. As protein: CASSAGQGPPALHF.

This clonotype was observed many times. This chain uses TRBV12-3 or TRBV12-4 with TRBJ2-2; D remains ambiguous. V lost 7 bases and J lost 4, with 7 bases in between. CDR3 size: 12 residues. CDR3 sequence reads: CASTRSTGELFF. The DNA for the CDR3 is TGTGCCAGCACGAGATCCACCGGGGAGCTGTTTTTT.

This clonotype was counted many times. The chain is built from TRBV20-1 and TRBJ2-3; TRBD1 or TRBD2 may be the D gene (5 bases each). Germline-derived CDR1 and CDR2 are DFQATT and SNEGSKA (reference sequence). This CDR3 is 15 amino acids long. Deletions cut 0 bases from V and 5 bases from J, with 15 bases between. CDR3 in amino acids: CSARDSGTLGDTQYF. The CDR3, as DNA: TGCAGTGCTAGAGATTCCGGGACCCTGGGAGATACGCAGTATTTT.

The rearrangement joins TRBV28 to TRBJ2-7; TRBD1 agrees at 9 bases. Germline assignment: CDR1 MDHEN and CDR2 SYDVKM. Germline trimming cut 8 bases from V and 2 bases from J; bases unmatched to any gene: 4. The CDR3 loop spans 13 amino acids. This CDR3 reads CASGYRGPYEQYF. The DNA of the CDR3 is TGTGCCAGCGGTTACAGGGGGCCCTACGAGCAGTACTTC.

This clonotype was found a few times. This chain links TRBV27 with TRBJ2-7; a weak D match, TRBD2 (6 bases). The CDR3 consists of 12 residues. Germline V gene data show CDR1 as MNHEY and CDR2 as SMNVEV (reference sequence). V was shortened by 7 bases and J by 5 bases, with 12 bases between the two germline ends. The CDR3 DNA sequence: TGTGCCAGCACCGGAGGGGCCGACGAGCAGTACTTC. Protein: CASTGGADEQYF.

The V gene is TRBV6-5, the J gene TRBJ2-3; 7 nucleotides line up with TRBD2. J gave up 6 bases and V 6 bases, and 12 bases lay outside the gene matches. CDR1 is MNHEY, CDR2 SVGAGI, per germline. This CDR3 comprises 15 residues. The CDR3: CASSLTSTPLDTQYF. Here the CDR3 DNA reads TGTGCCAGCAGCTTGACTAGCACTCCCCTCGATACGCAGTATTTT.

The chain combines TRBV27 with TRBJ2-7, with D possibly matching TRBD1 (6 bases). V shed 2 bases and J shed 5 bases, with 10 bases lying between them. The germline V gene encodes CDR1 MNHEY and CDR2 SMNVEV (reference sequence). CDR3 length: 13 residues. The CDR3 protein is CASSLHRVHEQYF. Written as DNA, the CDR3 is TGTGCCAGCAGTTTACACAGGGTCCACGAGCAGTACTTC.

The V call is TRBV12-3 or TRBV12-4, the J call TRBJ2-5, with 14 bases aligning to TRBD2. The CDR3 loop spans 15 amino acids. Losses at the gene ends were 6 bases for V and 3 bases for J; bases not matched to a gene: 3. The CDR3 sequence is CASRGTSGREETQYF. The DNA for the CDR3 is TGTGCCAGCAGGGGGACTAGCGGGAGAGAAGAGACCCAGTACTTC.

Comment on this clonotype: The junction shows a germline mismatch at one end, possibly a read error. The rearrangement uses TRBV6-1 and TRBJ1-2; D call uncertain. CDR1 and CDR2 from the germline V gene are MNHNS and SASEGT. The CDR3 spans 16 residues. In nucleotides, the CDR3 is TGTGCCTGCAGTGTAGCCCCGTACAAGGTTGCCTATGGCTACACCTTC. It encodes CACSVAPYKVAYGYTF.

A few counts support this clonotype. The chain combines TRBV7-2 with TRBJ2-7; a weak D match, TRBD1 (6 bases). Trimming left V 4 bases short and J 4 bases short, with 17 bases between. CDR1 is SGHTA, CDR2 FQGNSA, per germline. This CDR3 region has 15 residues. The chain's CDR3 is CASSSPGAGGYEQYF. In nucleotides, the CDR3 is TGTGCCAGCAGCTCCCCAGGGGCGGGTGGGTACGAGCAGTACTTC.

This clonotype was seen at least ten times. The chain couples TRBV7-9 to TRBJ2-2; perhaps TRBD2 as D (6 bases). Germline loops: CDR1 SEHNR, CDR2 FQNEAQ (reference sequence). The CDR3 has 14 residues. The ends were cut back, 5 bases at V and 3 bases at J, with 10 bases in the middle. CDR3 in DNA: TGTGCCAGCAGCCAGACTAGTGACACCGGGGAGCTGTTTTTT. This translates into CASSQTSDTGELFF. The full variable domain, rest sourced from reference TRBV7-9 and TRBJ2-2, is DTGVSQNPRHKITKRGQNVTFRCDPISEHNRLYWYRQTLGQGPEFLTYFQNEAQLEKSRLLSDRFSAERPKGSFSTLEIQRTEQGDSAMYLCASSQTSDTGELFFGEGSRLTVL.

This clonotype has more than one count but fewer than ten. The V and J genes are TRBV7-9 and TRBJ2-7; no reliable D call. The CDR3 loop spans 15 amino acids. Germline V gene sequence: CDR1 SEHNR, CDR2 FQNEAQ (reference sequence). V was trimmed by 1 base and J by 1 base, leaving 11 bases between them. CDR3 sequence reads: CASSLDIGSSYEQYF. CDR3 DNA sequence: TGTGCCAGCAGCTTAGACATTGGCAGTTCCTACGAGCAGTACTTC.